The 30 T cell receptor beta chains presented below share a single source sample, sequenced in a study of control samples from healthy donors and cancer patients. The protocol was immunoSEQ multiplex PCR, while the TCRdb copy is restricted to in-frame clones and leaves out a portion. The data show approximately 120,000 clones, with over 75% seen just once and about 8.7% held by the top ten. The sample consisted of blood. The receptors were gathered from a man aged 35 to 55 in good health.

The genes are TRBV27 and TRBJ1-1, with D possibly being TRBD1 (6 bases). V was shortened by 5 bases and J by 4 bases, with 20 bases between the two germline ends. This CDR3 spans 16 amino acids. Germline V CDR1 and CDR2: MNHEY, SMNVEV (reference sequence). The CDR3 region is CASSKLKKGGVTEAFF. The CDR3 nucleotides are TGTGCCAGCAGTAAGCTAAAAAAGGGGGGAGTCACTGAAGCTTTCTTT.

A word on this clone: Different DNA sequences within this sample yield the same CDR3. The V gene is TRBV7-2, the J gene TRBJ2-6; D is perhaps TRBD1 (5 bases). Germline assignment: CDR1 SGHTA and CDR2 FQGNSA. V dropped 1 base and J dropped 0 bases, with 7 bases sitting between them. The CDR3 is 16 residues long. The CDR3 bases are TGTGCCAGCAGCTTAGGGGGCAGCTCTGGGGCCAACGTCCTGACTTTC. It codes for CASSLGGSSGANVLTF. The full variable domain, with the rest looked up from reference TRBV7-2 and TRBJ2-6, is GAGVSQSPSNKVTEKGKDVELRCDPISGHTALYWYRQSLGQGLEFLIYFQGNSAPDKSGLPSDRFSAERTGGSVSTLTIQRTQQEDSAVYLCASSLGGSSGANVLTFGAGSRLTVL.

The genes are TRBV19 and TRBJ2-7; 14 bases are shared with TRBD2. Trimming removed 6 bases from V and 3 bases from J; junction bases left unmatched: 4. Germline V lookup: CDR1 LNHDA, CDR2 SQIVND (reference sequence). CDR3 length: 15 amino acids. Here the CDR3 DNA reads TGTGCCAGTAGGCCAGGGACTAGCGGGGGCTACGAGCAGTACTTC. Encoded protein: CASRPGTSGGYEQYF.

V and J are TRBV7-2 and TRBJ1-4, with TRBD1 matching 8 bases. The J segment lost 8 bases and the V segment lost 5 bases, leaving 7 bases of the junction unmatched. Germline V CDR1 and CDR2: SGHTA, FQGNSA. There are 14 residues in the CDR3. As DNA, the CDR3 is TGTGCCAGCAGCCCCGGGACAGGAGTAGAAAAACTGTTTTTT. Its protein product is CASSPGTGVEKLFF.

The genes are TRBV7-9 and TRBJ2-7, with TRBD1 identical over 7 bases. CDR1 and CDR2 (germline): SEHNR, FQNEAQ (reference sequence). V lost 5 bases, J lost 3 bases, and 10 bases stayed unmatched. The CDR3 loop spans 15 amino acids. CDR3 nucleotide sequence: TGTGCCAGCAGCCTACCCGGACAGGAAATCTACGAGCAGTACTTC. The encoded protein is CASSLPGQEIYEQYF. Supplemented by reference TRBV7-9 and TRBJ2-7, the full variable domain reads DTGVSQNPRHKITKRGQNVTFRCDPISEHNRLYWYRQTLGQGPEFLTYFQNEAQLEKSRLLSDRFSAERPKGSFSTLEIQRTEQGDSAMYLCASSLPGQEIYEQYFGPGTRLTVT.

This chain links TRBV29-1 with TRBJ1-2, with D hard to call. The germline V and J ends were trimmed by 1 base and 10 bases, with 4 bases remaining between them. The CDR3 is 9 amino acids. The germline V gene encodes CDR1 SQVTM and CDR2 ANQGSEA. CDR3 in amino acids: CSVEGYYTF. The CDR3 DNA reads as TGCAGCGTTGAAGGGTACTACACCTTC.

This clone was counted between two and nine times. CDR3: CASGPTFSPHSPLHF. The CDR3 DNA follows: TGTGCTAGTGGTCCCACTTTCTCCCCCCATTCACCCCTCCACTTT. The chain couples TRBV12-5 to TRBJ1-6, with D hard to call. CDR3 length: 15 residues. Trimming removed 5 bases at V and 8 bases at J, with 16 bases between. CDR1 is LGHNT, CDR2 FRNRAP, per germline.

The rearrangement links TRBV24-1 to TRBJ2-5; D is perhaps TRBD2 (6 bases). V was clipped by 4 bases and J by 0 bases, with 14 bases between them. This CDR3 has 16 amino acids. Germline loops: CDR1 KGHDR, CDR2 SFDVKD. The CDR3 here is CATSEGRQDYQETQYF. The CDR3 nucleotides are TGTGCCACCAGTGAGGGGAGGCAGGACTACCAAGAGACCCAGTACTTC.

This clone was seen just once. The rearrangement links TRBV9 to TRBJ1-6, with a weak D call TRBD1 (5 bases). The CDR3 covers 15 residues. V was pared by 0 bases and J by 7 bases, with 11 bases between. Germline V gene sequence: CDR1 SGDLS, CDR2 YYNGEE. The CDR3 DNA sequence: TGTGCCAGCAGCGTAGTAGCAGGGTTGAATTCACCCCTCCACTTT. Its translation is CASSVVAGLNSPLHF.

This rearrangement joins TRBV19 to TRBJ1-2; D remains unclear. V shed 2 bases and J shed 4 bases, with 8 bases lying between them. The CDR3 covers 13 residues. Germline lookup yields CDR1 LNHDA and CDR2 SQIVND (reference sequence). The CDR3 spells CASSIPGPYGYTF. The CDR3, as DNA: TGTGCCAGTAGTATACCGGGCCCCTATGGCTACACCTTC. Complete variable domain (other parts from reference TRBV19 and TRBJ1-2): DGGITQSPKYLFRKEGQNVTLSCEQNLNHDAMYWYRQDPGQGLRLIYYSQIVNDFQKGDIAEGYSVSREKKESFPLTVTSAQKNPTAFYLCASSIPGPYGYTFGSGTRLTVV.

V is TRBV7-8 and J is TRBJ2-1; D is possibly TRBD1 or TRBD2 (6 bases each). V lost 8 bases, J lost 9 bases, and 20 bases lay in between. In germline, CDR1 is SGHVS, CDR2 FQNEAQ. The CDR3 has 14 residues. CDR3 DNA: TGTGCCAGCGGAGGGAACAGGGAAATTTTTGAGCAGTTCTTC. Protein product: CASGGNREIFEQFF.

The chain is built from TRBV24-1 and TRBJ2-2; 12 bases match TRBD2. V gave up 3 bases and J gave up 5 bases; unmatched junction bases: 15. This CDR3 region has 20 residues. CDR1 is KGHDR, CDR2 SFDVKD, per germline. The CDR3 protein is CATSDPGRASGGGWTGELFF. In DNA, the CDR3 is TGTGCCACCAGTGATCCTGGACGGGCTAGCGGGGGGGGATGGACCGGGGAGCTGTTTTTT.

This clone was seen more than once but under ten times. The chain links TRBV24-1 to TRBJ1-5; D perhaps matches TRBD1 (5 bases). The CDR3 is 12 amino acids. CDR1 and CDR2 from the germline V gene are KGHDR and SFDVKD. Trimming took off 9 bases at V and 5 bases at J, with 10 bases between the two ends. The CDR3 nucleotides read TGTGCCACCGGCCAGGGAGATCAGCCCCAGCATTTT. Translating gives CATGQGDQPQHF.

The chain employs TRBV10-3 and TRBJ1-6, with TRBD1 identical over 7 bases. The CDR3 runs 14 residues. Trimming took 2 bases from V and 14 from J; bases not matched to a gene: 9. Per germline, CDR1 ENHRY and CDR2 SYGVKD. The CDR3 is CAISEGRGTISLHF. In DNA, the CDR3 is TGTGCCATCAGTGAGGGCAGGGGGACCATTTCCCTCCACTTT.

CDR3 loop: CASSLGGGGNQPQHF. The DNA for the CDR3 is TGTGCCAGCAGCCTGGGAGGGGGTGGCAATCAGCCCCAGCATTTT. V usage is TRBV7-3 and J usage is TRBJ1-5; D perhaps matches TRBD1 (6 bases). V was pared by 5 bases and J by 2 bases, with 13 bases between. In germline, CDR1 is SGHTA, CDR2 FQGTGA. The CDR3 loop spans 15 amino acids.

The V and J genes are TRBV7-9 and TRBJ2-3; no clear D gene. This CDR3 region has 15 residues. Germline CDR1 is SEHNR and CDR2 is FQNEAQ (reference sequence). V lost 2 bases to trimming and J lost 0 bases, with 9 bases between them. CDR3 DNA: TGTGCCAGCAGCTTACTTGCTTCTAGCACAGATACGCAGTATTTT. Its translation: CASSLLASSTDTQYF.

The J gene is TRBJ2-1, the V gene TRBV5-4, with D perhaps TRBD1 or TRBD2 (5 bases each). The CDR3 is 17 residues long. Germline CDR1 reads SGHNT; CDR2 reads YYREEE (reference sequence). Trimming left V 1 base short and J 4 bases short, with 18 bases between. CDR3 protein: CASSLTGAGSFYNEQFF. CDR3 nucleotides: TGTGCCAGCAGCTTGACCGGGGCTGGGAGCTTTTACAATGAGCAGTTCTTC.

This clone occurred once. The sample carries other DNA sequences with the same CDR3. The gene calls are TRBV11-3 and TRBJ1-5; no reliable D call. The V gene lost 0 bases and the J gene lost 4 bases, with 7 bases spanning the gap. Germline lookup yields CDR1 SGHNT and CDR2 YENEEA. CDR3 length equals 14 residues. This CDR3 reads CASSLDGPNQPQHF. In nucleotides, the CDR3 is TGTGCCAGCAGCTTAGACGGACCGAATCAGCCCCAGCATTTT.

The chain joins TRBV27 to TRBJ1-2, with unresolved D. The CDR3 spans 14 residues. CDR1 and CDR2 (germline): MNHEY, SMNVEV (reference sequence). V lost 5 bases to trimming and J lost 4 bases, with 14 bases between them. The CDR3: CASSPLRTLYGYTF. In DNA, the CDR3 is TGTGCCAGCAGTCCACTCCGGACCCTCTATGGCTACACCTTC.

This sequence joins TRBV6-1 and TRBJ2-7; D call uncertain. Germline V lookup: CDR1 MNHNS, CDR2 SASEGT. The CDR3 is made up of 16 amino acids. Deletions cut 1 base from V and 3 bases from J, with 16 bases between. The CDR3 nucleotides are TGTGCCAGCAGTGAAGGAGTAGGTGCAGCGTACTACGAGCAGTACTTC. This sequence encodes CASSEGVGAAYYEQYF.

The V call is TRBV30, the J call TRBJ2-2; 7 bases fit TRBD1. J lost 1 base, V lost 5 bases, and 7 bases had no gene match. CDR3 size: 15 residues. From germline, CDR1 is GTSNPN and CDR2 SVGIG (reference sequence). This chain's CDR3 is CAWRPGTVNTGELFF. In nucleotides, the CDR3 is TGTGCCTGGCGGCCCGGGACAGTGAACACCGGGGAGCTGTTTTTT.

The count of this clone is one. V is TRBV6-2 or TRBV6-3 and J is TRBJ2-3, with D unresolved. Per the germline V gene, CDR1 is MNHEY and CDR2 is SVGEGT. This CDR3 region has 14 residues. Trimming left V 2 bases short and J 2 bases short, with 8 bases between. The CDR3 region has the DNA TGTGCCAGCAGTTACCTGAGCACCACAGATACGCAGTATTTT. Translation: CASSYLSTTDTQYF.

The chain recombines TRBV4-1 with TRBJ2-7; 11 bases are shared with TRBD1. V shed 4 bases and J 4 bases; nucleotides not matched to a gene: 3. Per germline, CDR1 MGHRA and CDR2 YSYEKL. This CDR3 region has 14 residues. The DNA of the CDR3 is TGCGCCAGCAGCCCAGGACAGGGGGCTTACGAGCAGTACTTC. Translated, it gives CASSPGQGAYEQYF.

This chain connects TRBV12-3 or TRBV12-4 to TRBJ1-5; D perhaps matches TRBD1 (5 bases). V lost 1 base and J 7 bases, leaving 8 bases between the germline ends. This CDR3 has 13 amino acids. The CDR3 is CASSLGGFQPQHF. The DNA for the CDR3 is TGTGCCAGCAGTTTAGGGGGGTTCCAGCCCCAGCATTTT.

This clone has more than one count but fewer than ten. For the CDR3, the DNA is TGTGCCAGCAGGTCCAGTCCCCAGGGCACTGAAGCTTTCTTT. Protein: CASRSSPQGTEAFF. The genes are TRBV2 and TRBJ1-1, with a possible D match to TRBD1 (5 bases). V was shortened by 6 bases and J by 4 bases, with 15 bases between the two germline ends. This CDR3 region has 14 residues. Germline V gene data show CDR1 as SNHLY and CDR2 as FYNNEI.

As to this clone: One end of the junction is discordant with germline, which a read error may explain. The gene calls are TRBV6-6 and TRBJ2-1, with 13 bases matching TRBD2. Germline V lookup: CDR1 MNHNY, CDR2 SVGAGI (reference sequence). The CDR3 covers 15 residues. CDR3 DNA sequence: TGTGTCAGCAGGACTAGCGGGGGAAACAACAATGAGCAGTTCTTC. Translating gives CVSRTSGGNNNEQFF.

The rearrangement links TRBV9 to TRBJ1-2; a possible D gene is TRBD1 (6 bases). The CDR3 contains 14 residues. In germline, CDR1 is SGDLS, CDR2 YYNGEE. Trimming cost V 0 bases and J 7 bases, with 13 bases left between them. CDR3 coding DNA: TGTGCCAGCAGCGTAGCCAGGGGAGTGACTGGCTACACCTTC. This codes for CASSVARGVTGYTF.

The chain uses TRBV4-1 and TRBJ1-5; 12 positions match TRBD1. Per germline, CDR1 MGHRA and CDR2 YSYEKL. The CDR3 loop spans 18 amino acids. Losses at the gene ends were 0 bases for V and 6 bases for J; bases not matched to a gene: 9. The CDR3 coding sequence is TGCGCCAGCAGCCAAGATAGAGGGGGACAGGGGGCATTTCAGCCCCAGCATTTT. It specifies CASSQDRGGQGAFQPQHF.

This sequence joins TRBV9 and TRBJ1-4, with D perhaps matching TRBD1 (6 bases). V was clipped by 0 bases and J by 0 bases, with 9 bases between them. The length of the CDR3 is 16 residues. The V gene's germline CDR1 is SGDLS and CDR2 YYNGEE. The CDR3 here is CASSVGGGPTNEKLFF. The CDR3 DNA sequence: TGTGCCAGCAGCGTAGGTGGGGGGCCAACTAATGAAAAACTGTTTTTT.

V is TRBV10-1 and J is TRBJ2-5, with 9 bases fitting TRBD2. Germline V gene data show CDR1 as WNHNN and CDR2 as SYGVQD (reference sequence). The V gene end was trimmed by 6 bases and the J gene end by 5 bases; junction bases not matched to a gene: 10. The CDR3 is 15 amino acids. Here the CDR3 DNA reads TGCGCCAGCAGCCCGGGACTAGCATTCGTCGAGACCCAGTACTTC. Its protein is CASSPGLAFVETQYF.